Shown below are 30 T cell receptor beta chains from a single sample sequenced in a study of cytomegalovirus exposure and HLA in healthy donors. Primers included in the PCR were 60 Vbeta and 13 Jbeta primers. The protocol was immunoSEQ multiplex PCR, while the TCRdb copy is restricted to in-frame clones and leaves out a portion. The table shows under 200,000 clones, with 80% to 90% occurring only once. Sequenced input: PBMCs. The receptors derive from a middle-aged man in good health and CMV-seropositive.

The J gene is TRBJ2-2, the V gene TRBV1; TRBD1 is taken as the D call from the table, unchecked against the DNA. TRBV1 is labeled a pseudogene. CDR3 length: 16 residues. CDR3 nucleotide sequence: TGCATCAGCAGCCAAGATGGACAGGACAACACCGGGGAGCTGTTTTTT. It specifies CISSQDGQDNTGELFF.

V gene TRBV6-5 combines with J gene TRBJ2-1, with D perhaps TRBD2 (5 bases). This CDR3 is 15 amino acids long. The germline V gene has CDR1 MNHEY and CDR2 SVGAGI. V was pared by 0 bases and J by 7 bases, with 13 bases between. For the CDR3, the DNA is TGTGCCAGCAGTTACTCGATGCTAGCTGGGAATGAGCAGTTCTTC. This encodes CASSYSMLAGNEQFF.

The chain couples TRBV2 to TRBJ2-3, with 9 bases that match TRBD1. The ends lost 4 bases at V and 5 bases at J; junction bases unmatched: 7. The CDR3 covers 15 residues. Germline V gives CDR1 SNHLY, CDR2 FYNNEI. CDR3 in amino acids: CASSGWDRAVDTQYF. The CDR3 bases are TGTGCCAGCAGTGGCTGGGACAGGGCGGTAGATACGCAGTATTTT.

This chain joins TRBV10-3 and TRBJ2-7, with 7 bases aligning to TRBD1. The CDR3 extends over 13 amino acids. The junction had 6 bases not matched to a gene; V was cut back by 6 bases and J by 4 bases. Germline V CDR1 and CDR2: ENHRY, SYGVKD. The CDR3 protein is CAIRTGAGYEQYF. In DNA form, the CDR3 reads TGTGCCATCAGAACAGGGGCCGGGTACGAGCAGTACTTC.

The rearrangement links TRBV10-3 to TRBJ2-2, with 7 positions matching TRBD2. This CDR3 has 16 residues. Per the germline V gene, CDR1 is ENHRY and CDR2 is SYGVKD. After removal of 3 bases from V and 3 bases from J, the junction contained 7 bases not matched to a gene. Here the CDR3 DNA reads TGTGCCATCAGTGACGGGCCTGCGGGGGACACCGGGGAGCTGTTTTTT. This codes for CAISDGPAGDTGELFF.

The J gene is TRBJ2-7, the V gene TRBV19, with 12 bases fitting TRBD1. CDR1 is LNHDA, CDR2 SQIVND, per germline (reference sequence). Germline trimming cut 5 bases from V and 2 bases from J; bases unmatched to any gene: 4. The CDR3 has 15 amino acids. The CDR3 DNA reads TGTGCCAGTAGTGCCCGGGACAGGGGGCCCTACGAGCAGTACTTC. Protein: CASSARDRGPYEQYF.

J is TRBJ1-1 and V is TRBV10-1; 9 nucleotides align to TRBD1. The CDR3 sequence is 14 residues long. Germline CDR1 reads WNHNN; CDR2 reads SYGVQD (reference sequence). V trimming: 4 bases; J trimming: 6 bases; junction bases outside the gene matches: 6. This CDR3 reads CASSGGQGLAEAFF. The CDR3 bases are TGCGCCAGCAGTGGGGGACAGGGACTTGCTGAAGCTTTCTTT.

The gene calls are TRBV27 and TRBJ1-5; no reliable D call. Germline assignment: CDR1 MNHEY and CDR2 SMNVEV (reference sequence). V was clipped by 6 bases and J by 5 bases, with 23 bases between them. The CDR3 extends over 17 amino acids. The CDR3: CASSPLGRTEADQPQHF. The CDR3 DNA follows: TGTGCCAGCAGCCCGCTCGGCCGGACGGAGGCCGATCAGCCCCAGCATTTT.

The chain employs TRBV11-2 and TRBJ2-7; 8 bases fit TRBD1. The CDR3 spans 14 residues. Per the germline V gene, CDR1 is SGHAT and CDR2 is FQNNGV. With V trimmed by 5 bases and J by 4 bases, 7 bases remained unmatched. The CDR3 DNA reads TGTGCCAGCAGCCTAGGGACAGGCGCATACGAGCAGTACGTC. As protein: CASSLGTGAYEQYV.

In DNA, the CDR3 is TGTGCCAGCAGCAGAGGGACTAGCGGTAAATACAATGAGCAGTTCTTC. Translation gives CASSRGTSGKYNEQFF. The genes are TRBV9 and TRBJ2-1, with 11 bases that match TRBD2. The CDR3 is 16 amino acids. Germline CDR1 is SGDLS and CDR2 is YYNGEE. Trimming cost V 4 bases and J 4 bases; bases outside gene matches: 7.

The CDR3 nucleotides read TGTGCCAGCAGTTACTTCGGGACAAACTATGGCTACACCTTC. It specifies CASSYFGTNYGYTF. V is TRBV6-5 and J is TRBJ1-2, with a weak D call TRBD1 (6 bases). Deletions cut 1 base from V and 2 bases from J, with 8 bases between. The CDR3 is 14 residues long. From germline, CDR1 is MNHEY and CDR2 SVGAGI.

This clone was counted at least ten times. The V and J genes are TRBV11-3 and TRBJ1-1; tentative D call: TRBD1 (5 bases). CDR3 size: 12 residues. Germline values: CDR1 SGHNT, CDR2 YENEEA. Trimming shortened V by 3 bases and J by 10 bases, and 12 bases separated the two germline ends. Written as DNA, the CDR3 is TGTGCCAGCAGCTTCGGGGGTAATGTAGCTTTCTTT. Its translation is CASSFGGNVAFF.

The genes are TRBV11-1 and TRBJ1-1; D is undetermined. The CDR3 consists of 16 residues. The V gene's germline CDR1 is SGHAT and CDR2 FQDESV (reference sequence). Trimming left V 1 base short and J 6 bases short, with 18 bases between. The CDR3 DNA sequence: TGTGCCAGCAGCTTAGGGCAGGCTCTGAGCGGCTCTGAAGCTTTCTTT. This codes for CASSLGQALSGSEAFF.

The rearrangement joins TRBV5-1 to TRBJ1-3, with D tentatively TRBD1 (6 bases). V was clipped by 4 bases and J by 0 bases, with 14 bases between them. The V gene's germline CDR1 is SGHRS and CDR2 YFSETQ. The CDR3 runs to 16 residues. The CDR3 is CASSPDTGYSGNTIYF. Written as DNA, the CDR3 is TGCGCCAGCAGCCCCGACACAGGGTACTCTGGAAACACCATATATTTT.

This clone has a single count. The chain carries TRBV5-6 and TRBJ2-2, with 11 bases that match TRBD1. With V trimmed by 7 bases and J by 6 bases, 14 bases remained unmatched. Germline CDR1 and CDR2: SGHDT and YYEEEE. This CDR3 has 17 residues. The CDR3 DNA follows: TGTGCCAGCGGCGAAATGGGGACAGGGGGTTTCGCCGGGGAGCTGTTTTTT. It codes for CASGEMGTGGFAGELFF.

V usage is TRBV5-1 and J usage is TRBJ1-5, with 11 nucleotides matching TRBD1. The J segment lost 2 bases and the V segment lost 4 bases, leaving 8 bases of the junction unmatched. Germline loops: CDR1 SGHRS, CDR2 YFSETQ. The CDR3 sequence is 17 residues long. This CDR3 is CASSPGQGASGNQPQHF. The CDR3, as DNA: TGCGCCAGCAGCCCCGGACAGGGGGCGTCGGGCAATCAGCCCCAGCATTTT.

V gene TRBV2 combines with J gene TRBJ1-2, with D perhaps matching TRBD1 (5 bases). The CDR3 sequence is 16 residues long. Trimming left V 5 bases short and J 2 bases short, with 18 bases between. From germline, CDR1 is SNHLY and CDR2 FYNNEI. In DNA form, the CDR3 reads TGTGCCAGCAGTAGTAGCAGGGTAGGGCGCAACTATGGCTACACCTTC. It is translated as CASSSSRVGRNYGYTF.

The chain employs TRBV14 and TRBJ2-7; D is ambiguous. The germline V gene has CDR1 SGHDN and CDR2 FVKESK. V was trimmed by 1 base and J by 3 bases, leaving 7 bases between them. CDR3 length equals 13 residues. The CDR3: CASSQGGYYEQYF. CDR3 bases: TGTGCCAGCAGCCAAGGAGGTTACTACGAGCAGTACTTC.

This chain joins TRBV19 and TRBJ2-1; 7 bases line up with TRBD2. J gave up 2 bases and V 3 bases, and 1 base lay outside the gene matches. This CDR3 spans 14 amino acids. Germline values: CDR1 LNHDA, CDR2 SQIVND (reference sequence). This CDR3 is CASSMAGAYNEQFF. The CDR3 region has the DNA TGTGCCAGTAGTATGGCGGGGGCCTACAATGAGCAGTTCTTC.

CDR3 region: CASSVGGTGGTIYF. As DNA, the CDR3 is TGTGCCAGCAGCGTAGGGGGGACAGGGGGCACCATATATTTT. This rearrangement joins TRBV9 to TRBJ1-3, with 11 bases aligning to TRBD1. This CDR3 contains 14 residues. V was pared by 0 bases and J by 9 bases, with 2 bases of the junction left unmatched. From germline, CDR1 is SGDLS and CDR2 YYNGEE.

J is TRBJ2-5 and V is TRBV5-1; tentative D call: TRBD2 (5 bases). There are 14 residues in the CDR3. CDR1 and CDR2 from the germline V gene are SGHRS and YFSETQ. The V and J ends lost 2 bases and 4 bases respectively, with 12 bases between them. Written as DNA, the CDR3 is TGCGCCAGCAGCTTCGGACTGGTCCCAGAGACCCAGTACTTC. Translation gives CASSFGLVPETQYF.

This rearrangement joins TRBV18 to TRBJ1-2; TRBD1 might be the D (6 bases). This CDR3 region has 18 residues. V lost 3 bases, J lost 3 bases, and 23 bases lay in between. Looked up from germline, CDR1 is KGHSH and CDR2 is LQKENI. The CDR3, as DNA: TGTGCCAGCTCACCCCTAAGGGCAGGGGCGACTGGGGACTATGGCTACACCTTC. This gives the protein CASSPLRAGATGDYGYTF.

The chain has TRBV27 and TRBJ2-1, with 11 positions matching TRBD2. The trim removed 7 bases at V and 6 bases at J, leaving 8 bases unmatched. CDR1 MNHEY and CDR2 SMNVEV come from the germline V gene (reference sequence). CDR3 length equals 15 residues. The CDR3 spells CASTLLAGGSNEQFF. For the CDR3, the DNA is TGTGCCAGCACCCTTCTAGCGGGAGGATCCAATGAGCAGTTCTTC.

The CDR3 loop is CASSLQGPSLEYF. In DNA form, the CDR3 reads TGTGCCAGCAGCTTACAGGGGCCCTCCCTGGAGTATTTT. V and J are TRBV5-4 and TRBJ2-3, with TRBD1 matching 7 bases. The V gene end was trimmed by 2 bases and the J gene end by 13 bases; junction bases not matched to a gene: 10. This CDR3 has 13 residues. Germline values: CDR1 SGHNT, CDR2 YYREEE (reference sequence). The full variable domain, with the rest looked up from reference TRBV5-4 and TRBJ2-3, is ETGVTQSPTHLIKTRGQQVTLRCSSQSGHNTVSWYQQALGQGPQFIFQYYREEENGRGNFPPRFSGLQFPNYSSELNVNALELDDSALYLCASSLQGPSLEYFGPGTRLTVL.

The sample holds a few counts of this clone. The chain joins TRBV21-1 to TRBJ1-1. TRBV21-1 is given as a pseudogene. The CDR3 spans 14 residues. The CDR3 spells CASREGPLNTEAFF. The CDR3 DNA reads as TGTGCCAGCAGAGAGGGTCCCCTGAACACTGAAGCTTTCTTT.

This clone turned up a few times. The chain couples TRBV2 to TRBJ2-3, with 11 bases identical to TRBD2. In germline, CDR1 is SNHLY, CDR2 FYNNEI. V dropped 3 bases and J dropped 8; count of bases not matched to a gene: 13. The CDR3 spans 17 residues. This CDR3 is CASSEGDLSGGAGTQYF. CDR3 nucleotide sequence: TGTGCCAGCAGTGAGGGGGACCTTAGCGGGGGGGCTGGTACGCAGTATTTT.

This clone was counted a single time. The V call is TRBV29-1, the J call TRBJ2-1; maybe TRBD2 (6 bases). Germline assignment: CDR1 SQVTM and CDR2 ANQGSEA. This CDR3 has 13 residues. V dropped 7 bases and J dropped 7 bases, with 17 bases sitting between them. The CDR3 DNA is TGCAGCGGCGTCCGGGACTCGGCAAATGAGCAGTTCTTC. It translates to CSGVRDSANEQFF.

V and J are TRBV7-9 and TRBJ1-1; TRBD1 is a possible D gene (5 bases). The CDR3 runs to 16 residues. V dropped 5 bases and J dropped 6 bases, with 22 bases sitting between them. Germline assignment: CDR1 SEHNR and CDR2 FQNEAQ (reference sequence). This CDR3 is CASSQRLTRGVAEAFF. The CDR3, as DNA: TGTGCCAGCAGCCAGAGGTTGACGCGGGGGGTGGCTGAAGCTTTCTTT.

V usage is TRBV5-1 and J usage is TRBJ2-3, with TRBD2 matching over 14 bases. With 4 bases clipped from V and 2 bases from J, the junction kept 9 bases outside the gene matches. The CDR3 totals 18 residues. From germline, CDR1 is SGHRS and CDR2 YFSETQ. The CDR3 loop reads CASSRTSGGSAATDTQYF. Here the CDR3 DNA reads TGCGCCAGCAGCAGGACTAGCGGGGGGTCGGCGGCCACAGATACGCAGTATTTT.

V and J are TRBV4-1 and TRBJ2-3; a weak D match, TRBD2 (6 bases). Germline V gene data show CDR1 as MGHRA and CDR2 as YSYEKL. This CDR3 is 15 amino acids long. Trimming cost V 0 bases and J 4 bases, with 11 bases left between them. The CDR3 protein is CASSQDGGNADTQYF. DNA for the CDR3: TGCGCCAGCAGCCAAGATGGCGGGAACGCAGATACGCAGTATTTT.